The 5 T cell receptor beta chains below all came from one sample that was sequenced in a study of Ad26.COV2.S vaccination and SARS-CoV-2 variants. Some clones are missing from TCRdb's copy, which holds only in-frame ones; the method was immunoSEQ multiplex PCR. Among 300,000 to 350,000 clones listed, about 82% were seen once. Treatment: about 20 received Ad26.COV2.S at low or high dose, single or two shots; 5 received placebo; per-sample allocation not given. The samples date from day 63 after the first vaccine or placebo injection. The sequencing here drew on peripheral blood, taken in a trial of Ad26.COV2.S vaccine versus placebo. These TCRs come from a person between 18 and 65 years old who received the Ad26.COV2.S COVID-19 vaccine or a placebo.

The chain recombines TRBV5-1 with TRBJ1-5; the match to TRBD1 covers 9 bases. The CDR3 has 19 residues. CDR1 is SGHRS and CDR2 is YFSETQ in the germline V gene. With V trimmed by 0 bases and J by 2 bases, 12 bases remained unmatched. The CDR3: CASSLVGGQGLSCNQPQHF. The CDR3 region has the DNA TGCGCCAGCAGCTTGGTGGGGGGACAGGGACTTTCTTGCAATCAGCCCCAGCATTTT. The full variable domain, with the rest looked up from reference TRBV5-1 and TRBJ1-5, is KAGVTQTPRYLIKTRGQQVTLSCSPISGHRSVSWYQQTPGQGLQFLFEYFSETQRNKGNFPGRFSGRQFSNSRSEMNVSTLELGDSALYLCASSLVGGQGLSCNQPQHFGDGTRLSIL.

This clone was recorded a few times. The CDR3 DNA reads as TGTGCCAGCAGCCCCTCGAGTACGGGGAACGAGCAGTACTTC. This gives the protein CASSPSSTGNEQYF. The chain couples TRBV11-2 to TRBJ2-7, with D possibly being TRBD2 (5 bases). Germline assignment: CDR1 SGHAT and CDR2 FQNNGV. V shed 5 bases and J shed 5 bases, with 16 bases lying between them. This CDR3 contains 14 residues.

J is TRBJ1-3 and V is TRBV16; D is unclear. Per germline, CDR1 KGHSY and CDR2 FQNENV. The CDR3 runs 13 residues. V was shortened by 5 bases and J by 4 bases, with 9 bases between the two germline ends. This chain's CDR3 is CASSFITGNTIYF. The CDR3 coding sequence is TGTGCCAGCAGCTTCATCACGGGAAACACCATATATTTT.

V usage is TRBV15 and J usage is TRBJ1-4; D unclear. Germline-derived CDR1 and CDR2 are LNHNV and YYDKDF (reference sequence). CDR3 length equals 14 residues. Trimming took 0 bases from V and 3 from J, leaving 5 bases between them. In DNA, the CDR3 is TGTGCCACCAGCAGAGATTGGTCTAATGAAAAACTGTTTTTT. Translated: CATSRDWSNEKLFF. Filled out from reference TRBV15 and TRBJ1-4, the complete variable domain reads DAMVIQNPRYQVTQFGKPVTLSCSQTLNHNVMYWYQQKSSQAPKLLFHYYDKDFNNEADTPDNFQSRRPNTSFCFLDIRSPGLGDTAMYLCATSRDWSNEKLFFGSGTQLSVL.

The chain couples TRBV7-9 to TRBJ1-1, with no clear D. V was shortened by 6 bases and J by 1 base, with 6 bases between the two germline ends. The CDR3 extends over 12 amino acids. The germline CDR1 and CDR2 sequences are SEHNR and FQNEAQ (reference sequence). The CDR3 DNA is TGTGCCAGCAGGCGACAGAACACTGAAGCTTTCTTT. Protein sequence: CASRRQNTEAFF.